These 19 T cell receptor beta chains came from one sample sequenced in a study of PD-L1 blockade in urothelial cancer. Using immunoSEQ multiplex PCR, the repertoire was profiled, and TCRdb retains in-frame clones only, with some absent. The sample yields tens of thousands of clones, roughly 84% seen once. Stated time point: pretreatment peripheral blood. Sequenced material: PBMCs, taken around atezolizumab (anti-PD-L1) treatment. These receptors were taken from a woman in her seventies with urothelial cancer.

This chain uses TRBV10-3 with TRBJ2-3; 7 nucleotides match TRBD1. Germline V gene lookup returns CDR1 ENHRY and CDR2 SYGVKD. This CDR3 spans 13 amino acids. J was trimmed by 3 bases and V by 7 bases; bases with no gene match: 4. In nucleotides, the CDR3 is TGTGCCATCAATACAGGGGATACAGATACGCAGTATTTT. As protein: CAINTGDTDTQYF.

The chain joins TRBV10-3 to TRBJ2-7, with D possibly being TRBD2 (6 bases). CDR1 and CDR2 from the germline V gene are ENHRY and SYGVKD. V was cut by 4 bases and J by 2 bases, with 12 bases left in between. The CDR3 runs to 14 residues. In DNA, the CDR3 is TGTGCCATCAGTGGACGGGAGAGGACCTACGAGCAGTACTTC. It codes for CAISGRERTYEQYF.

The chain is built from TRBV30 and TRBJ2-7; 7 bases agree with TRBD1. The CDR3 length is 16 residues. The germline V gene has CDR1 GTSNPN and CDR2 SVGIG (reference sequence). The V segment lost 1 base and the J segment 1 base; nucleotides outside the gene matches: 10. CDR3 sequence: CAWSARSGTASYEQYF. The CDR3 nucleotides are TGTGCCTGGAGTGCCCGCTCCGGGACAGCTTCCTACGAGCAGTACTTC.

The chain is built from TRBV6-6 and TRBJ2-1, with no clear D. The CDR3 loop spans 13 amino acids. Per the germline V gene, CDR1 is MNHNY and CDR2 is SVGAGI (reference sequence). V was shortened by 2 bases and J by 6 bases, with 8 bases between the two germline ends. The CDR3 DNA is TGTGCCAGCAGTTACCCCCCGTTCAATGAGCAGTTCTTC. It yields the protein CASSYPPFNEQFF.

V and J are TRBV28 and TRBJ1-5; possible D gene TRBD1, 5 bases. Between the trimmed V and J ends, which lost 4 bases and 6 bases, there was a span of 13 bases. Germline V gene lookup returns CDR1 MDHEN and CDR2 SYDVKM. CDR3 length: 14 residues. The CDR3 sequence is CASSSMGGGQPQHF. As DNA, the CDR3 is TGTGCCAGCAGTTCTATGGGGGGGGGTCAGCCCCAGCATTTT.

The chain combines TRBV6-5 with TRBJ1-1; D remains ambiguous. The CDR3 covers 13 residues. Germline V gene sequence: CDR1 MNHEY, CDR2 SVGAGI. V was cut by 0 bases and J by 7 bases, with 9 bases left in between. The CDR3 spells CASSYSRGREAFF. In DNA form, the CDR3 reads TGTGCCAGCAGTTACTCACGGGGTCGTGAAGCTTTCTTT.

The chain recombines TRBV19 with TRBJ2-7; TRBD2 agrees at 8 bases. The length of the CDR3 is 14 residues. Germline V lookup: CDR1 LNHDA, CDR2 SQIVND (reference sequence). V shed 3 bases, J shed 0 bases, and the junction held 1 base outside the gene matches. The DNA of the CDR3 is TGTGCCAGTAGTATCGCGGGGGGCTCCTACGAGCAGTACTTC. This sequence encodes CASSIAGGSYEQYF.

The V gene is TRBV6-1, the J gene TRBJ1-2, with 10 positions matching TRBD1. The CDR3 consists of 13 residues. V trimming: 6 bases; J trimming: 5 bases; junction bases outside the gene matches: 3. CDR1 MNHNS and CDR2 SASEGT come from the germline V gene. The CDR3 bases are TGTGCCAGCAGGGGGGACAGGGGATATGGCTACACCTTC. Amino acid sequence: CASRGDRGYGYTF.

The chain carries TRBV30 and TRBJ1-1; TRBD1 aligns across 8 bases. With V trimmed by 0 bases and J by 4 bases, 4 bases remained unmatched. The CDR3 is 14 amino acids. Germline V gene sequence: CDR1 GTSNPN, CDR2 SVGIG (reference sequence). The CDR3 protein is CAWSVSQGATEAFF. Here the CDR3 DNA reads TGTGCCTGGAGTGTATCTCAGGGGGCCACTGAAGCTTTCTTT. Variable domain in full (rest from reference TRBV30 and TRBJ1-1): SQTIHQWPATLVQPVGSPLSLECTVEGTSNPNLYWYRQAAGRGLQLLFYSVGIGQISSEVPQNLSASRPQDRQFILSSKKLLLSDSGFYLCAWSVSQGATEAFFGQGTRLTVV.

The gene calls are TRBV11-2 and TRBJ2-1; 7 nucleotides agree with TRBD2. Germline lookup yields CDR1 SGHAT and CDR2 FQNNGV. The CDR3 is made up of 16 amino acids. V shed 1 base, J shed 4 bases, and the junction held 7 bases outside the gene matches. Here the CDR3 DNA reads TGTGCCAGCAGCTTAGGTTCTAGCGGTGGTTACAATGAGCAGTTCTTC. Residues: CASSLGSSGGYNEQFF.

This chain connects TRBV19 to TRBJ2-3; weak D call: TRBD1 (6 bases). The ends were cut back, 5 bases at V and 2 bases at J, with 11 bases in the middle. The CDR3 is 14 amino acids. Germline V CDR1 and CDR2: LNHDA, SQIVND (reference sequence). The CDR3 sequence is CASSAGVFTDTQYF. The CDR3 DNA is TGTGCCAGTAGTGCAGGGGTTTTCACAGATACGCAGTATTTT.

In nucleotides, the CDR3 is TGTGCCAGCAGCGTAGCTGCGGGATTCTCCTACGAGCAGTACTTC. It yields the protein CASSVAAGFSYEQYF. The rearrangement joins TRBV9 to TRBJ2-7; D is perhaps TRBD2 (6 bases). The CDR3 extends over 15 amino acids. With 0 bases removed from V and 0 bases from J, the gap between germline ends came to 10 bases. The germline CDR1 and CDR2 sequences are SGDLS and YYNGEE.

J is TRBJ1-3 and V is TRBV9, with TRBD1 as a possible D gene (5 bases). CDR1 is SGDLS and CDR2 is YYNGEE in the germline V gene. The CDR3 covers 15 residues. V gave up 3 bases and J gave up 0 bases, with 10 bases separating them. This CDR3 reads CASSARQTSGNTIYF. DNA for the CDR3: TGTGCCAGCAGCGCCAGACAGACCTCTGGAAACACCATATATTTT.

The V call is TRBV7-2, the J call TRBJ1-1; D is uncertain. The CDR3 covers 14 residues. Trimming shortened V by 1 base and J by 8 bases, and 14 bases separated the two germline ends. Germline loops: CDR1 SGHTA, CDR2 FQGNSA. Here the CDR3 reads CASSLGSGSEEAFF. Here the CDR3 DNA reads TGTGCCAGCAGCTTAGGTTCGGGGAGTGAGGAAGCTTTCTTT. The whole variable domain, filled in from reference TRBV7-2 and TRBJ1-1, reads GAGVSQSPSNKVTEKGKDVELRCDPISGHTALYWYRQSLGQGLEFLIYFQGNSAPDKSGLPSDRFSAERTGGSVSTLTIQRTQQEDSAVYLCASSLGSGSEEAFFGQGTRLTVV.

The chain couples TRBV18 to TRBJ2-5, with 10 bases matching TRBD2. The J segment lost 0 bases and the V segment lost 6 bases, leaving 10 bases of the junction unmatched. Per germline, CDR1 KGHSH and CDR2 LQKENI. This CDR3 region has 17 residues. DNA for the CDR3: TGTGCCAGCTCCCCGGAGGGGACTAGCGTGTACCAAGAGACCCAGTACTTC. Protein: CASSPEGTSVYQETQYF.

The chain joins TRBV5-5 to TRBJ1-2, with D perhaps matching TRBD1 (6 bases). The CDR3 is 16 residues long. The V gene's germline CDR1 is SGHKS and CDR2 YYEKEE (reference sequence). V lost 1 base and J 2 bases, leaving 15 bases between the germline ends. The CDR3 DNA sequence: TGTGCCAGCAGCTTGTTGACAGGACGAACCAACTATGGCTACACCTTC. Its protein is CASSLLTGRTNYGYTF.

This rearrangement joins TRBV5-4 to TRBJ2-3; 11 nucleotides agree with TRBD1. The germline gives CDR1 SGHNT, CDR2 YYREEE (reference sequence). V was clipped by 3 bases and J by 4 bases; unmatched bases: 7. The CDR3 loop spans 16 amino acids. The chain's CDR3 is CASSWGPGQGADTQYF. DNA for the CDR3: TGTGCCAGCAGCTGGGGACCGGGACAGGGGGCAGATACGCAGTATTTT.

In DNA form, the CDR3 reads TGTGCCAGCAGCTCCCCTTCGAGCTACGAGCAGTACTTC. It specifies CASSSPSSYEQYF. This chain uses TRBV7-9 with TRBJ2-7; D gene uncertain. The CDR3 covers 13 residues. Trimming pared 4 bases from V and 3 bases from J, leaving 10 bases between. Germline CDR1 SEHNR, CDR2 FQNEAQ (reference sequence).

The rearrangement joins TRBV4-2 to TRBJ2-1; tentative D call: TRBD1 (6 bases). V was trimmed by 0 bases and J by 8 bases, leaving 20 bases between them. CDR3 length: 17 amino acids. Germline lookup yields CDR1 LGHNA and CDR2 YNFKEQ. In nucleotides, the CDR3 is TGTGCCAGCAGCCAAGATGCCCACAGGGACGGCAGGGATGAGCAGTTCTTC. Protein sequence: CASSQDAHRDGRDEQFF.